This T cell receptor (beta chain) was retrieved from a study of monozygotic twins with inflammatory bowel disease. The study, taken as a whole, reports: A reduction in TCRbeta diversity (inverse Simpson) was seen in IBD patients relative to healthy co-twins.

With regard to this clonotype: Its target is unknown.

From the 5' RACE reads, TCRdb lists one entry per CDR3 protein and no DNA. Its clone listing holds approximately 400,000 distinct CDR3 sequences. The CDR3 covers 14 residues. In germline, CDR1 is SEHNR, CDR2 FQNEAQ (reference sequence). The sample comprised blood. The chain has TRBV7-9 and TRBJ1-2; TCRdb indicates TRBD1, and absent DNA this call remains unverified. The TCR originated in a human donor with ulcerative colitis or Crohn's disease, or a healthy co-twin of an affected twin (not recorded which). CDR3 amino acids: CASSLDSQGAGYTF. Complete variable domain (other parts from reference TRBV7-9 and TRBJ1-2): DTGVSQNPRHKITKRGQNVTFRCDPISEHNRLYWYRQTLGQGPEFLTYFQNEAQLEKSRLLSDRFSAERPKGSFSTLEIQRTEQGDSAMYLCASSLDSQGAGYTFGSGTRLTVV.